The 10 T cell receptor beta chains below come from one sample, sequenced in a study of beta chain features in type 1 diabetes (dated by TCRdb to between 2018 and 2020). The library was obtained by the immunoSEQ multiplex PCR assay. The entire isolated RNA was reverse transcribed using the High Capacity cDNA Reverse Transcription Kit, and thus expressed TCRB transcripts were sequenced. The table comes from immuneACCESS by way of TCRdb, which keeps in-frame sequences with V and J called. Part of the clones is missing from these tables; in studies checked, under half for an unresolved V gene and the rest for unknown reasons. The sample includes around 19,000 clones, with about 53% observed a single time. Together, the top ten hold approximately 0.46% of the sample. The specimen sequenced was stem cell memory CD4+ T cells from blood. The intended sense of this specimen's cell subset or site label: stem cell-like memory CD4+ T cells. All receptors come from a man in his late teens or twenties in good health.

The J gene is TRBJ2-2, the V gene TRBV28; 7 positions match TRBD1. The CDR3 is 15 amino acids. V was clipped by 5 bases and J by 4 bases; unmatched bases: 7. Germline CDR1 reads MDHEN; CDR2 reads SYDVKM. The CDR3, as DNA: TGTGCCAGCAGTCTGACAGGGAGCGGCACCGGGGAGCTGTTTTTT. It codes for CASSLTGSGTGELFF.

Only a few counts were recorded for this clone. This rearrangement joins TRBV7-3 to TRBJ2-3, with 15 bases that match TRBD2. The CDR3 has 18 residues. The germline CDR1 and CDR2 sequences are SGHTA and FQGTGA. Unmatched junction bases numbered 10, after V lost 5 bases and J lost 4 bases. The chain's CDR3 is CASSLGLAGGWVADTQYF. The CDR3 region has the DNA TGTGCCAGCAGCCTCGGACTAGCGGGGGGGTGGGTGGCAGATACGCAGTATTTT.

This clone was found once. CDR3 DNA sequence: TGTGCCAGCAGCTATTATTCCTCTGGAAACACCATATATTTT. Amino acid sequence: CASSYYSSGNTIYF. The chain uses TRBV7-8 and TRBJ1-3, with D uncertain. Trimming took 4 bases from V and 0 from J, leaving 7 bases between them. Per the germline V gene, CDR1 is SGHVS and CDR2 is FQNEAQ. The CDR3 has 14 residues.

This clone was detected only once. The chain recombines TRBV27 with TRBJ1-1, with a weak D call TRBD1 (5 bases). CDR1 and CDR2 (germline): MNHEY, SMNVEV (reference sequence). Trimming removed 4 bases from V and 2 bases from J, with 14 bases in between. The CDR3 sequence is 15 residues long. For the CDR3, the DNA is TGTGCCAGCAGTTCACCGAATAGGGGAAACACTGAAGCTTTCTTT. It translates to CASSSPNRGNTEAFF.

The genes are TRBV7-3 and TRBJ2-2; TRBD1 matches 9 bases. This CDR3 is built from 15 residues. The V segment lost 3 bases and the J segment 4 bases; nucleotides outside the gene matches: 3. Germline V lookup: CDR1 SGHTA, CDR2 FQGTGA. In nucleotides, the CDR3 is TGTGCCAGCAGCTTCCGACAGGGGGGCACCGGGGAGCTGTTTTTT. It is translated as CASSFRQGGTGELFF.

The chain joins TRBV30 to TRBJ2-3; perhaps TRBD2 as D (5 bases). Trimming took 8 bases from V and 4 from J, leaving 16 bases between them. Germline CDR1 and CDR2: GTSNPN and SVGIG (reference sequence). The CDR3 totals 13 residues. As DNA, the CDR3 is TGTGCCAAAACTAGAATTGGGCCAGATACGCAGTATTTT. This sequence encodes CAKTRIGPDTQYF.

The chain combines TRBV5-1 with TRBJ1-4; D might be TRBD1 (5 bases). The CDR3 loop spans 13 amino acids. Trimming took 4 bases from V and 6 from J, leaving 10 bases between them. Germline V CDR1 and CDR2: SGHRS, YFSETQ. As DNA, the CDR3 is TGCGCCAGCAGCGGGGGGGTTGATGAAAAACTGTTTTTT. Its translation: CASSGGVDEKLFF.

The rearrangement uses TRBV28 and TRBJ2-7; possible D gene TRBD2, 6 bases. Germline values: CDR1 MDHEN, CDR2 SYDVKM. The CDR3 consists of 16 residues. Deletions cut 5 bases from V and 4 bases from J, with 21 bases between. The CDR3 reads CASSPPINAGPYEQYF. The CDR3 region has the DNA TGTGCCAGCAGTCCCCCCATAAATGCGGGGCCATACGAGCAGTACTTC.

This clone was seen a few times. V is TRBV12-5 and J is TRBJ2-2, with 9 bases lining up with TRBD1. The ends lost 0 bases at V and 3 bases at J; junction bases unmatched: 8. Germline V lookup: CDR1 LGHNT, CDR2 FRNRAP. There are 18 residues in the CDR3. This CDR3 is CASGLVSFRDRDTGELFF. CDR3 nucleotide sequence: TGTGCTAGTGGTTTGGTATCATTTCGGGACAGGGACACCGGGGAGCTGTTTTTT. Complete variable domain (other parts from reference TRBV12-5 and TRBJ2-2): DARVTQTPRHKVTEMGQEVTMRCQPILGHNTVFWYRQTMMQGLELLAYFRNRAPLDDSGMPKDRFSAEMPDATLATLKIQPSEPRDSAVYFCASGLVSFRDRDTGELFFGEGSRLTVL.

V is TRBV19 and J is TRBJ2-5, with 7 bases aligning to TRBD1. The J call may not be correct, given that the DNA end is closer to TRBJ2-7. The V gene's germline CDR1 is LNHDA and CDR2 SQIVND (reference sequence). The CDR3 has 14 residues. The CDR3 region is CASRRDRDFYEQYF. For the CDR3, the DNA is TGTGCCAGTAGGAGGGACAGAGACTTCTACGAGCAGTACTTC.